The 32 T cell receptor beta chains given below trace back to one sample, sequenced in a study of monozygotic twins with inflammatory bowel disease. TCRdb re-called the 5' RACE reads and gives one entry per CDR3 protein, without DNA. The sample has roughly 160,000 distinct CDR3 sequences. The sample taken for sequencing was blood. The receptors shown here come from a human donor with ulcerative colitis or Crohn's disease, or a healthy co-twin of an affected twin (not recorded which).

This chain joins TRBV20-1 and TRBJ2-1; TCRdb names TRBD1, which stays unverified in the absence of DNA. This CDR3 spans 15 amino acids. Looked up from germline, CDR1 is DFQATT and CDR2 is SNEGSKA (reference sequence). CDR3 sequence reads: CSARKGQGRYNEQFF.

The J gene is TRBJ1-6, the V gene TRBV15. From germline, CDR1 is LNHNV and CDR2 YYDKDF (reference sequence). The CDR3 runs 15 residues. The CDR3 region is CATSRRAGFNSPLHF.

CDR3 sequence reads: CSVGWDTSYEQYF. The rearrangement joins TRBV29-1 to TRBJ2-7; TCRdb gives TRBD1 as the D gene, but with no DNA this cannot be confirmed. Germline lookup yields CDR1 SQVTM and CDR2 ANQGSEA. The CDR3 length is 13 residues.

V and J are TRBV5-1 and TRBJ1-4. Germline assignment: CDR1 SGHRS and CDR2 YFSETQ. The CDR3 length is 16 residues. CDR3 loop: CASSLTGPPPNEKLFF.

V and J are TRBV9 and TRBJ2-1; TCRdb's D call of TRBD1 is untestable without DNA. Germline lookup yields CDR1 SGDLS and CDR2 YYNGEE. The CDR3 runs 14 residues. This chain's CDR3 is CASSVGMGGNEQFF.

The genes are TRBV9 and TRBJ2-1; with no DNA, the TCRdb D assignment of TRBD2 cannot be verified. CDR1 is SGDLS, CDR2 YYNGEE, per germline. This CDR3 is 19 amino acids long. CDR3 sequence: CASSVERGRTRGLHNEQFF.

The V and J genes are TRBV5-1 and TRBJ1-3; as DNA is missing, the TRBD1 call by TCRdb cannot be tested. Germline assignment: CDR1 SGHRS and CDR2 YFSETQ. CDR3 length equals 17 residues. CDR3 sequence reads: CASSLAGQLNSGNTIYF.

This chain links TRBV29-1 with TRBJ1-4; absent DNA, TCRdb's TRBD1 call cannot be checked. CDR3 length equals 13 residues. From germline, CDR1 is SQVTM and CDR2 ANQGSEA. CDR3 loop: CSVRGGTNEKLFF.

CDR3 protein: CSASLRTASTDTQYF. The V call is TRBV20-1, the J call TRBJ2-3; TCRdb's D call of TRBD1 is untestable without DNA. The CDR3 spans 15 residues. Germline-derived CDR1 and CDR2 are DFQATT and SNEGSKA (reference sequence).

This chain uses TRBV14 with TRBJ2-3; there is no DNA to check the TCRdb D call of TRBD2. CDR1 is SGHDN, CDR2 FVKESK, per germline. The CDR3 loop spans 16 amino acids. The chain's CDR3 is CASSLLDQRGTDTQYF.

V usage is TRBV5-1 and J usage is TRBJ1-1; the TCRdb call, TRBD1, lacks DNA for checking. This CDR3 is 13 amino acids long. Looked up from germline, CDR1 is SGHRS and CDR2 is YFSETQ. CDR3 in amino acids: CANNPGHNTEAFF.

The gene calls are TRBV5-8 and TRBJ1-2; lacking DNA, the TRBD1 call made by TCRdb goes unchecked. This CDR3 contains 14 residues. CDR1 SGHTS and CDR2 YDEGEE come from the germline V gene. This CDR3 is CASSLGQDRYGYTF.

The rearrangement joins TRBV10-3 to TRBJ2-7. This CDR3 is built from 12 residues. CDR1 ENHRY and CDR2 SYGVKD come from the germline V gene. The CDR3 here is CATQHSGDEQYF.

The V call is TRBV4-1, the J call TRBJ2-7; TCRdb's assignment of TRBD1 cannot be checked, as there is no DNA. This CDR3 comprises 16 residues. Germline-derived CDR1 and CDR2 are MGHRA and YSYEKL. This chain's CDR3 is CASSQAGAPPPYEQYF.

V is TRBV7-6 and J is TRBJ2-1; TCRdb lists TRBD2, though no DNA is available to test this call. Per germline, CDR1 SGHVS and CDR2 FNYEAQ. This CDR3 is 18 amino acids long. The CDR3 reads CASSSSSAGISLYNEQFF.

This sequence joins TRBV13 and TRBJ2-7. Germline lookup yields CDR1 PRHDT and CDR2 FYEKMQ (reference sequence). The CDR3 extends over 12 amino acids. The CDR3 sequence: CASSFFDYEQYF.

The chain links TRBV12-3 or TRBV12-4 to TRBJ1-1; TCRdb returns TRBD1, unconfirmable since there is no DNA. The CDR3 loop spans 14 amino acids. The CDR3 region is CASRTTGENTEAFF.

The chain's CDR3 is CASSFRQGTNYGYTF. The rearrangement joins TRBV5-1 to TRBJ1-2; TCRdb designates TRBD1, a call that cannot be tested without DNA. CDR1 is SGHRS, CDR2 YFSETQ, per germline. This CDR3 is 15 amino acids long.

The CDR3: CSGDRGRTEAFF. This chain connects TRBV29-1 to TRBJ1-1; TCRdb's D call of TRBD1 is untestable without DNA. Germline V gene lookup returns CDR1 SQVTM and CDR2 ANQGSEA. The CDR3 covers 12 residues.

V gene TRBV28 combines with J gene TRBJ1-1; TCRdb designates TRBD1, a call that cannot be tested without DNA. Germline V CDR1 and CDR2: MDHEN, SYDVKM. The CDR3 contains 11 residues. CDR3 sequence reads: CTSRGQPEAFF.

The V call is TRBV12-3 or TRBV12-4, the J call TRBJ2-3. This CDR3 has 12 amino acids. The CDR3 sequence is CASGYRTDTQYF.

J is TRBJ2-1 and V is TRBV29-1; TCRdb reports TRBD2, a call that lacks DNA to check it against. Germline V gene data show CDR1 as SQVTM and CDR2 as ANQGSEA. This CDR3 is built from 13 residues. CDR3 protein: CSTKVAGGLWQFF.

The chain uses TRBV12-3 or TRBV12-4 and TRBJ2-2; TCRdb returns TRBD2, unconfirmable since there is no DNA. The CDR3 covers 15 residues. The CDR3 sequence is CASSLGSLVVGELFF.

CDR3 amino acids: CASSPPGQSPNTEAFF. This sequence joins TRBV7-9 and TRBJ1-1; the D call of TRBD1 rests on TCRdb alone, since no DNA is present to check it. Germline V gene data show CDR1 as SEHNR and CDR2 as FQNEAQ (reference sequence). The CDR3 is 16 amino acids. The entire variable domain, with the rest obtained from reference TRBV7-9 and TRBJ1-1, is as follows: DTGVSQNPRHKITKRGQNVTFRCDPISEHNRLYWYRQTLGQGPEFLTYFQNEAQLEKSRLLSDRFSAERPKGSFSTLEIQRTEQGDSAMYLCASSPPGQSPNTEAFFGQGTRLTVV.

This rearrangement joins TRBV5-5 to TRBJ2-1. Per germline, CDR1 SGHKS and CDR2 YYEKEE (reference sequence). The CDR3 is made up of 13 amino acids. CDR3 sequence reads: CASIPLSRNEQFF.

This chain links TRBV3-1 with TRBJ2-1; the D call from TCRdb, TRBD2, cannot be confirmed without DNA. The CDR3 contains 15 residues. In germline, CDR1 is LGHDT, CDR2 YNNKEL (reference sequence). The CDR3 loop reads CASSQADGGWDEQFF.

The CDR3 is CASSVARGGNSPLHF. The chain couples TRBV7-2 to TRBJ1-6; TCRdb's D gene call, TRBD1, goes unchecked for lack of DNA. The CDR3 runs 15 residues. Germline V CDR1 and CDR2: SGHTA, FQGNSA.

The genes are TRBV5-1 and TRBJ2-3; TCRdb calls TRBD2, which cannot be checked without DNA. Looked up from germline, CDR1 is SGHRS and CDR2 is YFSETQ. The CDR3 runs to 15 residues. CDR3 sequence reads: CASSLERGDTDTQYF.

This chain links TRBV7-3 with TRBJ1-1; the D call from TCRdb, TRBD1, cannot be confirmed without DNA. The CDR3 has 16 residues. Germline assignment: CDR1 SGHTA and CDR2 FQGTGA. CDR3: CASSFSLDRVNTEAFF.

The chain employs TRBV5-1 and TRBJ2-7; there is no DNA to check the TCRdb D call of TRBD2. The CDR3 extends over 14 amino acids. CDR1 SGHRS and CDR2 YFSETQ come from the germline V gene. The CDR3 is CASSWGSGSYEQYF.

J is TRBJ1-3 and V is TRBV27. The CDR3 loop spans 15 amino acids. In germline, CDR1 is MNHEY, CDR2 SMNVEV (reference sequence). CDR3 sequence reads: CASSLSMTAGNTIYF.

This chain links TRBV7-2 with TRBJ2-7. Per the germline V gene, CDR1 is SGHTA and CDR2 is FQGNSA. The CDR3 loop spans 11 amino acids. The CDR3 loop is CASSLMGEQYF.